These 31 T cell receptor beta chains share one sample of origin, sequenced in a study of T cell responses to AZD1222 COVID-19 vaccine. Clones were sequenced by immunoSEQ multiplex PCR, and TCRdb holds only the in-frame ones, with some missing. The data hold 180,000 or so clones, with 90% to 95% observed a single time. Sequences were derived from peripheral blood, sampled 28 days after the second dose of the MenACWY control vaccine. These TCRs come from an adult who received the MenACWY meningococcal vaccine as a control.

The chain couples TRBV5-1 to TRBJ2-1; 8 bases map to TRBD1. V dropped 8 bases and J dropped 6; count of bases not matched to a gene: 10. Germline values: CDR1 SGHRS, CDR2 YFSETQ. The CDR3 spans 14 residues. The chain's CDR3 is CASSSGGISNEQFF. In DNA form, the CDR3 reads TGCGCCAGTTCTTCAGGGGGCATTAGCAATGAGCAGTTCTTC.

J is TRBJ1-2 and V is TRBV2; no firm D call. V lost 1 base and J 6 bases, leaving 9 bases between the germline ends. Germline V gene lookup returns CDR1 SNHLY and CDR2 FYNNEI. The CDR3 contains 13 residues. The CDR3 bases are TGTGCCAGCAGTGAAGAGAATGGGGATGGCTACACCTTC. This codes for CASSEENGDGYTF.

V gene TRBV19 combines with J gene TRBJ1-5, with 9 bases matching TRBD1. This CDR3 is 14 amino acids long. Unmatched junction bases numbered 4, after V lost 3 bases and J lost 7 bases. The V gene's germline CDR1 is LNHDA and CDR2 SQIVND (reference sequence). In DNA form, the CDR3 reads TGTGCCAGTAGTATTACGACAGGGGGACAGCCCCAGCATTTT. Its translation: CASSITTGGQPQHF.

The chain is built from TRBV12-2 and TRBJ2-1; TRBD2, the table's D call, was not compared with the DNA. TRBV12-2 is recorded as a pseudogene. The CDR3 is 15 amino acids. The CDR3 DNA follows: TGTGCAAGTCGCTTAGGCGGACCGCGGGCCAATGAGCAGTTCTTC. Translated, it gives CASRLGGPRANEQFF.

The chain's CDR3 is CASSDSIGSGTGGVKFHQPQHF. The CDR3 coding sequence is TGTGCCAGCAGCGATTCGATAGGGAGTGGGACAGGGGGCGTAAAGTTTCATCAGCCCCAGCATTTT. V gene TRBV2 combines with J gene TRBJ1-5; 12 nucleotides agree with TRBD1. The CDR3 is 22 amino acids. Germline V gene lookup returns CDR1 SNHLY and CDR2 FYNNEI. V gave up 6 bases and J gave up 5 bases; unmatched junction bases: 26.

The J gene is TRBJ1-2, the V gene TRBV23-1; D perhaps matches TRBD1 (6 bases). TRBV23-1 is an ORF for which the function is uncertain. Trimming took 0 bases from V and 6 from J, leaving 20 bases between them. This CDR3 has 17 residues. The CDR3 sequence: CASSQSPPGTSRNGYTF. CDR3 sequence (DNA): TGCGCCAGCAGTCAATCCCCCCCTGGGACATCCCGCAATGGCTACACCTTC.

In its sample, this clone was seen once. The rearrangement uses TRBV2 and TRBJ1-3; tentative D call: TRBD1 (5 bases). The CDR3 runs 17 residues. Trimming pared 7 bases from V and 1 base from J, leaving 20 bases between. Germline assignment: CDR1 SNHLY and CDR2 FYNNEI. The CDR3 region is CASTLAGTGLSGNTIYF. As DNA, the CDR3 is TGTGCCAGCACCCTTGCAGGTACAGGACTTTCTGGAAACACCATATATTTT.

The chain links TRBV27 to TRBJ1-1, with 10 bases fitting TRBD1. Losses at the gene ends were 2 bases for V and 3 bases for J; bases not matched to a gene: 3. Looked up from germline, CDR1 is MNHEY and CDR2 is SMNVEV (reference sequence). CDR3 length equals 15 residues. The CDR3, as DNA: TGTGCCAGCAGTTTAGTGGGACAGGGGTACACTGAAGCTTTCTTT. It specifies CASSLVGQGYTEAFF.

The J gene is TRBJ2-3, the V gene TRBV14; 8 bases match TRBD2. V lost 4 bases, J lost 5 bases, and 11 bases stayed unmatched. Per germline, CDR1 SGHDN and CDR2 FVKESK. The CDR3 extends over 16 amino acids. CDR3 DNA sequence: TGTGCCAGCAGCCCAACGGGACTAGGTTTGGGAGATACGCAGTATTTT. Residues: CASSPTGLGLGDTQYF.

The chain joins TRBV5-1 to TRBJ2-3; D is unresolved. Trimming cost V 0 bases and J 2 bases, with 10 bases left between them. CDR1 SGHRS and CDR2 YFSETQ come from the germline V gene. The CDR3 totals 15 residues. The CDR3 DNA sequence: TGCGCCAGCAGCTTGGGGGTGCGGCCCACAGATACGCAGTATTTT. It specifies CASSLGVRPTDTQYF. Combining the CDR3 with reference TRBV5-1 and TRBJ2-3 gives the whole variable domain KAGVTQTPRYLIKTRGQQVTLSCSPISGHRSVSWYQQTPGQGLQFLFEYFSETQRNKGNFPGRFSGRQFSNSRSEMNVSTLELGDSALYLCASSLGVRPTDTQYFGPGTRLTVL.

This chain uses TRBV6-5 with TRBJ1-6; 7 bases are shared with TRBD1. CDR3 length: 13 residues. V was clipped by 6 bases and J by 7 bases; unmatched bases: 3. CDR1 and CDR2 from the germline V gene are MNHEY and SVGAGI. CDR3 protein: CASRTGLNSPLHF. CDR3 in DNA: TGTGCCAGCAGGACAGGGTTGAATTCACCCCTCCACTTT.

This chain connects TRBV19 to TRBJ1-1; unclear D gene. The CDR3 spans 12 residues. Trimming took off 4 bases at V and 5 bases at J, with 8 bases between the two ends. Germline loops: CDR1 LNHDA, CDR2 SQIVND (reference sequence). CDR3 residues: CASSKWQTEAFF. CDR3 in DNA: TGTGCCAGTAGTAAGTGGCAGACTGAAGCTTTCTTT.

This sequence joins TRBV5-4 and TRBJ1-1, with D perhaps TRBD1 (6 bases). CDR1 is SGHNT, CDR2 YYREEE, per germline (reference sequence). The V and J ends lost 2 bases and 5 bases respectively, with 10 bases between them. The CDR3 length is 13 residues. In DNA, the CDR3 is TGTGCCAGCAGCTTAGATGGACAGACTGAAGCTTTCTTT. Its translation: CASSLDGQTEAFF.

The genes are TRBV5-1 and TRBJ2-1; D call uncertain. Per the germline V gene, CDR1 is SGHRS and CDR2 is YFSETQ. The germline V and J ends were trimmed by 3 bases and 2 bases, with 12 bases remaining between them. The CDR3 is made up of 15 amino acids. The CDR3 sequence is CASSSLPDPYNEQFF. The CDR3 DNA is TGCGCCAGCAGCTCTTTACCGGACCCCTACAATGAGCAGTTCTTC.

This clone has a single count. The chain has TRBV4-2 and TRBJ2-2; 8 bases align to TRBD2. This CDR3 region has 15 residues. Germline V lookup: CDR1 LGHNA, CDR2 YNFKEQ. J was trimmed by 0 bases and V by 4 bases; bases with no gene match: 1. CDR3 protein: CASSLGLANTGELFF. DNA of the CDR3: TGTGCCAGCAGCCTGGGACTAGCGAACACCGGGGAGCTGTTTTTT.

This chain uses TRBV7-2 with TRBJ1-2, with 8 positions matching TRBD1. Germline values: CDR1 SGHTA, CDR2 FQGNSA. Trimming removed 5 bases from V and 2 bases from J; junction bases left unmatched: 10. CDR3 length: 16 residues. CDR3 region: CASSRDYRGSNYGYTF. DNA of the CDR3: TGTGCCAGCAGCCGCGATTACAGGGGGTCCAACTATGGCTACACCTTC.

The rearrangement joins TRBV19 to TRBJ1-1; D call uncertain. Trimming took off 4 bases at V and 0 bases at J, with 15 bases between the two ends. The V gene's germline CDR1 is LNHDA and CDR2 SQIVND (reference sequence). This CDR3 spans 16 amino acids. CDR3 protein: CASSSWARTMNTEAFF. The CDR3 coding sequence is TGTGCCAGTAGTAGTTGGGCACGGACTATGAACACTGAAGCTTTCTTT. Full variable domain (outside the CDR3, taken from reference TRBV19 and TRBJ1-1): DGGITQSPKYLFRKEGQNVTLSCEQNLNHDAMYWYRQDPGQGLRLIYYSQIVNDFQKGDIAEGYSVSREKKESFPLTVTSAQKNPTAFYLCASSSWARTMNTEAFFGQGTRLTVV.

The V call is TRBV4-3, the J call TRBJ2-6, with D possibly matching TRBD1 (5 bases). With 7 bases removed from V and 2 bases from J, the gap between germline ends came to 12 bases. Looked up from germline, CDR1 is LGHNA and CDR2 is YSLEER. The CDR3 covers 15 residues. The CDR3 region has the DNA TGCGCCAGCACTTTAAAAGGGGCTGGGGCCAACGTCCTGACTTTC. Residues: CASTLKGAGANVLTF.

This sequence joins TRBV19 and TRBJ2-7, with D perhaps matching TRBD1 (6 bases). The V gene lost 6 bases and the J gene lost 3 bases, with 9 bases spanning the gap. Germline CDR1 and CDR2: LNHDA and SQIVND (reference sequence). The CDR3 totals 12 residues. For the CDR3, the DNA is TGTGCCAGTAGCAGGGGTATCTACGAGCAGTACTTC. This translates into CASSRGIYEQYF.

This chain uses TRBV7-2 with TRBJ1-4, with no clear D. The length of the CDR3 is 14 residues. Trimming took off 6 bases at V and 7 bases at J, with 15 bases between the two ends. Germline CDR1 SGHTA, CDR2 FQGNSA. This CDR3 reads CASRLSGGSEKLFF. For the CDR3, the DNA is TGTGCCAGCAGGTTGAGTGGAGGGAGTGAAAAACTGTTTTTT.

The chain carries TRBV6-2 or TRBV6-3 and TRBJ1-6, with TRBD1 as a possible D gene (6 bases). Per germline, CDR1 MNHEY and CDR2 SVGEGT. CDR3 length: 16 residues. The germline V and J ends were trimmed by 2 bases and 7 bases, with 15 bases remaining between them. CDR3 DNA sequence: TGTGCCAGCAGTTACGCAGGGGCGCTCGGAAATTCACCCCTCCACTTT. It codes for CASSYAGALGNSPLHF.

The rearrangement links TRBV6-5 to TRBJ2-1; 8 positions agree with TRBD2. The CDR3 consists of 15 residues. V lost 6 bases, J lost 8 bases, and 12 bases stayed unmatched. Per the germline V gene, CDR1 is MNHEY and CDR2 is SVGAGI. DNA of the CDR3: TGTGCCAGCAGCCCGGGACTAGTAACCCCCGATGAGCAGTTCTTC. This sequence encodes CASSPGLVTPDEQFF.

The chain links TRBV6-5 to TRBJ1-5, with a tentative D call TRBD1 (5 bases). CDR1 is MNHEY and CDR2 is SVGAGI in the germline V gene. The CDR3 covers 15 residues. The germline V and J ends were trimmed by 2 bases and 0 bases, with 8 bases remaining between them. In DNA form, the CDR3 reads TGTGCCAGCAGTTACGGACACCCTAGCAATCAGCCCCAGCATTTT. Protein: CASSYGHPSNQPQHF.

The sample holds one count of this clone. This chain links TRBV6-5 with TRBJ1-2; D uncertain. Germline V gene lookup returns CDR1 MNHEY and CDR2 SVGAGI. The V gene lost 0 bases and the J gene lost 5 bases, with 13 bases spanning the gap. There are 15 residues in the CDR3. CDR3 nucleotides: TGTGCCAGCAGTTACTCTGTCAGCAACCTTTATGGCTACACCTTC. This sequence encodes CASSYSVSNLYGYTF.

The V gene is TRBV5-6, the J gene TRBJ2-7, with D perhaps matching TRBD1 (6 bases). Germline values: CDR1 SGHDT, CDR2 YYEEEE. V was clipped by 0 bases and J by 3 bases, with 13 bases between them. CDR3 length equals 15 residues. In nucleotides, the CDR3 is TGTGCCAGCAGCTTGGCCGGGCAGGGGATCTACGAGCAGTACTTC. This sequence encodes CASSLAGQGIYEQYF.

The gene calls are TRBV19 and TRBJ1-5, with no clear D. V lost 5 bases and J lost 7, with 18 bases in between. The CDR3 has 15 amino acids. The germline gives CDR1 LNHDA, CDR2 SQIVND (reference sequence). The CDR3 nucleotides read TGTGCCAGTAGTCCCGGGTCACGAACCGGGCAGCCCCAGCATTTT. Protein product: CASSPGSRTGQPQHF.

The chain joins TRBV19 to TRBJ1-1, with D uncertain. Trimming left V 3 bases short and J 0 bases short, with 11 bases between. The germline gives CDR1 LNHDA, CDR2 SQIVND (reference sequence). The CDR3 runs 15 residues. For the CDR3, the DNA is TGTGCCAGTAGTATGGGTGGGGTAATGAACACTGAAGCTTTCTTT. Protein sequence: CASSMGGVMNTEAFF.

This chain links TRBV5-1 with TRBJ2-5; no clear D gene. The V gene's germline CDR1 is SGHRS and CDR2 YFSETQ. Trimming removed 6 bases at V and 0 bases at J, with 12 bases between. This CDR3 has 14 amino acids. CDR3 DNA sequence: TGCGCCAGCAAAGTCGATCCGTACCAAGAGACCCAGTACTTC. This codes for CASKVDPYQETQYF.

This clone was detected once. The chain combines TRBV5-4 with TRBJ1-3; D is perhaps TRBD1 (6 bases). Deletions cut 0 bases from V and 5 bases from J, with 12 bases between. Germline assignment: CDR1 SGHNT and CDR2 YYREEE (reference sequence). The CDR3 consists of 15 residues. CDR3 region: CASSLDRELRNTIYF. The CDR3 nucleotides are TGTGCCAGCAGCTTGGACAGGGAATTAAGAAACACCATATATTTT.

The chain recombines TRBV10-3 with TRBJ1-5, with unresolved D. Trimming took 2 bases from V and 0 from J, leaving 5 bases between them. The germline V gene encodes CDR1 ENHRY and CDR2 SYGVKD. CDR3 length: 14 amino acids. CDR3 region: CAISEDISNQPQHF. DNA for the CDR3: TGTGCCATCAGTGAGGACATTAGCAATCAGCCCCAGCATTTT.

The chain is built from TRBV3-1 (or the pseudogene TRBV3-2) and TRBJ2-7; unclear D gene. The V and J ends lost 4 bases and 2 bases respectively, with 15 bases between them. This CDR3 is 15 amino acids long. Germline loops: CDR1 LGHDT, CDR2 YNNKEL (reference sequence). CDR3 coding DNA: TGTGCCAGCAGCCCTCGGGCAGGAATCCCCTACGAGCAGTACTTC. Translating gives CASSPRAGIPYEQYF.